The 16 T cell receptor beta chains presented below share a single source sample, sequenced in a study of control samples from healthy donors and cancer patients. Here immunoSEQ multiplex PCR was the method, and the copy in TCRdb shows in-frame clones only, minus some. The data show about 160,000 clones, 96% seen once. The sample taken for sequencing was blood. Receptors originate from a woman in her twenties or thirties in good health.

V usage is TRBV28 and J usage is TRBJ1-5; D remains ambiguous. Germline V gene sequence: CDR1 MDHEN, CDR2 SYDVKM. This CDR3 contains 14 residues. Deletions cut 1 base from V and 6 bases from J, with 10 bases between. CDR3 sequence reads: CASSLSNGRQPQHF. The CDR3 region has the DNA TGTGCCAGCAGTTTATCCAATGGCCGTCAGCCCCAGCATTTT.

The CDR3 is CASSVGLASTDTQYF. DNA for the CDR3: TGTGCCAGCAGCGTGGGACTAGCGAGCACAGATACGCAGTATTTT. V and J are TRBV6-5 and TRBJ2-3, with 10 bases identical to TRBD2. V dropped 6 bases and J dropped 0; count of bases not matched to a gene: 3. Per the germline V gene, CDR1 is MNHEY and CDR2 is SVGAGI. The CDR3 has 15 amino acids.

The table lists this clone with a few counts. The chain carries TRBV5-1 and TRBJ2-1, with TRBD2 matching over 9 bases. Germline-derived CDR1 and CDR2 are SGHRS and YFSETQ. CDR3 length: 15 residues. J gave up 4 bases and V 3 bases, and 5 bases lay outside the gene matches. The CDR3 DNA follows: TGCGCCAGCAGCTATAGCGGGAGCGCTTACAATGAGCAGTTCTTC. This codes for CASSYSGSAYNEQFF.

This chain uses TRBV28 with TRBJ2-2; D may match TRBD1 or TRBD2 (7 bases each). This CDR3 is 15 amino acids long. Trimming stripped 5 bases from V and 5 bases from J, with 15 bases between. Germline-derived CDR1 and CDR2 are MDHEN and SYDVKM. The CDR3 sequence is CASSTHRGGTGELFF. CDR3 coding DNA: TGTGCCAGCAGTACCCACAGGGGAGGGACCGGGGAGCTGTTTTTT. Complete variable domain (other parts from reference TRBV28 and TRBJ2-2): DVKVTQSSRYLVKRTGEKVFLECVQDMDHENMFWYRQDPGLGLRLIYFSYDVKMKEKGDIPEGYSVSREKKERFSLILESASTNQTSMYLCASSTHRGGTGELFFGEGSRLTVL.

CDR3 in DNA: TGTGCCACCAGTGATTCCCTGTTTTCCGGCAATCTTCACAATGAGCAGTTCTTC. This codes for CATSDSLFSGNLHNEQFF. The rearrangement links TRBV24-1 to TRBJ2-1; D gene unclear. V gave up 2 bases and J gave up 5 bases, with 21 bases separating them. The CDR3 runs to 18 residues. The germline gives CDR1 KGHDR, CDR2 SFDVKD.

V is TRBV5-4 and J is TRBJ2-1; the D gene is possibly TRBD2 (7 bases). The CDR3 extends over 17 amino acids. V lost 4 bases and J 2 bases, leaving 19 bases between the germline ends. Germline CDR1 SGHNT, CDR2 YYREEE (reference sequence). DNA of the CDR3: TGTGCCAGCAGCCCCCGAGGGGGGGAGGGACCCTACAATGAGCAGTTCTTC. Protein: CASSPRGGEGPYNEQFF. The variable domain in full, completed from reference TRBV5-4 and TRBJ2-1, reads ETGVTQSPTHLIKTRGQQVTLRCSSQSGHNTVSWYQQALGQGPQFIFQYYREEENGRGNFPPRFSGLQFPNYSSELNVNALELDDSALYLCASSPRGGEGPYNEQFFGPGTRLTVL.

The chain carries TRBV7-9 and TRBJ1-1, with no clear D. The germline CDR1 and CDR2 sequences are SEHNR and FQNEAQ (reference sequence). The CDR3 has 12 amino acids. V shed 4 bases and J shed 2 bases, with 5 bases lying between them. As DNA, the CDR3 is TGTGCCAGCAGCTCGGTAAACACTGAAGCTTTCTTT. This codes for CASSSVNTEAFF.

This chain links TRBV10-3 with TRBJ2-7; no reliable D call. Germline CDR1 is ENHRY and CDR2 is SYGVKD. CDR3 length: 15 residues. V lost 3 bases and J lost 3, with 15 bases in between. The CDR3 sequence is CAISDPKKALYEQYF. CDR3 bases: TGTGCCATCAGTGACCCCAAGAAAGCCCTCTACGAGCAGTACTTC.

In the case of this clone: The final CDR3 position lacks the conserved phenylalanine or tryptophan, pointing to a likely read error. The limits of the CDR3 on the DNA are not certain, so only TCRdb's listed CDR3 is given. The V call is TRBV20-1, the J call TRBJ1-1. Germline CDR1 DFQATT, CDR2 SNEGSKA (reference sequence). Ends included, the CDR3 has 10 residues. The CDR3 sequence: CSASLNPLLR.

This sequence joins TRBV29-1 and TRBJ2-5; D is unclear. The CDR3 runs 14 residues. V dropped 3 bases and J dropped 4 bases, with 15 bases sitting between them. Germline assignment: CDR1 SQVTM and CDR2 ANQGSEA. In DNA form, the CDR3 reads TGCAGCGTTGAGCTTCCCAATTCGCCAGAGACCCAGTACTTC. This sequence encodes CSVELPNSPETQYF.

The V and J genes are TRBV6-5 and TRBJ1-1; D is ambiguous. Trimming took 6 bases from V and 5 from J, leaving 10 bases between them. This CDR3 is built from 12 residues. Germline lookup yields CDR1 MNHEY and CDR2 SVGAGI. The CDR3 sequence is CASRAAGTEAFF. Written as DNA, the CDR3 is TGTGCCAGCAGGGCAGCGGGAACTGAAGCTTTCTTT.

J is TRBJ1-6 and V is TRBV28; D uncertain. V shed 4 bases and J shed 4 bases, with 20 bases lying between them. The CDR3 spans 18 residues. The germline V gene has CDR1 MDHEN and CDR2 SYDVKM. CDR3 sequence: CASSYELPQLKYNSPLHF. The CDR3 coding sequence is TGTGCCAGCAGTTATGAATTACCGCAACTCAAATATAATTCACCCCTCCACTTT.

This sequence joins TRBV3-1 (or the pseudogene TRBV3-2) and TRBJ2-5; 10 bases are shared with TRBD1. V shed 1 base and J 3 bases; nucleotides not matched to a gene: 8. Germline CDR1 is LGHDT and CDR2 is YNNKEL (reference sequence). This CDR3 is built from 17 residues. The CDR3 DNA reads TGTGCCAGCAGCCAAGCCATAGCGGGGACAGGGGAAGAGACCCAGTACTTC. This sequence encodes CASSQAIAGTGEETQYF.

The J gene is TRBJ2-1, the V gene TRBV27; D gene uncertain. The CDR3 contains 15 residues. Germline assignment: CDR1 MNHEY and CDR2 SMNVEV (reference sequence). V was cut by 2 bases and J by 1 base, with 9 bases left in between. The CDR3 reads CASSLINPSYNEQFF. CDR3 DNA sequence: TGTGCCAGCAGTTTAATTAATCCTTCCTACAATGAGCAGTTCTTC.

The J gene is TRBJ2-7, the V gene TRBV6-6, with D unclear. The CDR3 runs 14 residues. CDR1 is MNHNY, CDR2 SVGAGI, per germline (reference sequence). V lost 0 bases, J lost 0 bases, and 6 bases lay in between. The CDR3 reads CASSYSPDSYEQYF. The CDR3 bases are TGTGCCAGCAGTTACTCTCCAGACTCCTACGAGCAGTACTTC.

CDR3: CARSLGRSDTEAFF. CDR3 nucleotides: TGTGCCAGAAGCTTAGGGAGATCCGACACTGAAGCTTTCTTT. The V gene is TRBV7-5, the J gene TRBJ1-1. TRBV7-5 is annotated as a pseudogene. The CDR3 has 14 amino acids.